What follows are 31 T cell receptor beta chains derived from one specimen sequenced in a study of T cell responses to AZD1222 COVID-19 vaccine. Using immunoSEQ multiplex PCR, the repertoire was profiled, and TCRdb retains in-frame clones only, with some absent. In the table there are about 150,000 clones, roughly nine tenths of which are singletons. This material consisted of peripheral blood, taken on day 0 of AZD1222 vaccination. The receptors here all came from an adult in good health.

The chain employs TRBV7-2 and TRBJ2-1; weak D call: TRBD2 (6 bases). CDR1 SGHTA and CDR2 FQGNSA come from the germline V gene. The CDR3 loop spans 17 amino acids. V was cut by 4 bases and J by 0 bases, with 16 bases left in between. CDR3 coding DNA: TGTGCCAGCAGCTCGGGTAGCGGTTTAGGCTCCTACAATGAGCAGTTCTTC. Its translation: CASSSGSGLGSYNEQFF.

V is TRBV20-1 and J is TRBJ1-2; D is undetermined. Looked up from germline, CDR1 is DFQATT and CDR2 is SNEGSKA (reference sequence). Trimming removed 5 bases from V and 6 bases from J, with 7 bases in between. The CDR3 length is 10 residues. The DNA for the CDR3 is TGCAGTGCTTTCTGGGATGGCTACACCTTC. It specifies CSAFWDGYTF.

The chain combines TRBV7-9 with TRBJ2-1; D call uncertain. V lost 2 bases and J 7 bases, leaving 6 bases between the germline ends. Germline values: CDR1 SEHNR, CDR2 FQNEAQ (reference sequence). This CDR3 comprises 12 residues. The DNA of the CDR3 is TGTGCCAGCAGCTTATGGGTAAATGAGCAGTTCTTC. Protein: CASSLWVNEQFF. Complete variable domain (other parts from reference TRBV7-9 and TRBJ2-1): DTGVSQNPRHKITKRGQNVTFRCDPISEHNRLYWYRQTLGQGPEFLTYFQNEAQLEKSRLLSDRFSAERPKGSFSTLEIQRTEQGDSAMYLCASSLWVNEQFFGPGTRLTVL.

The chain is built from TRBV11-2 and TRBJ1-1, with D uncertain. Trimming removed 5 bases from V and 3 bases from J, with 16 bases in between. This CDR3 spans 15 amino acids. Germline lookup yields CDR1 SGHAT and CDR2 FQNNGV. CDR3 in amino acids: CASSPRTSKDTEAFF. The CDR3 DNA reads TGTGCCAGCAGCCCCCGAACCTCTAAGGACACTGAAGCTTTCTTT.

This rearrangement joins TRBV7-9 to TRBJ1-4; 10 positions match TRBD1. Germline V gives CDR1 SEHNR, CDR2 FQNEAQ (reference sequence). CDR3 length: 14 residues. Trimming took 5 bases from V and 8 from J; bases not matched to a gene: 5. CDR3 DNA sequence: TGTGCCAGCAGCCGGACAGGGGGTGGAGAAAAACTGTTTTTT. Translation: CASSRTGGGEKLFF.

The rearrangement joins TRBV9 to TRBJ2-7; 7 nucleotides agree with TRBD2. The trim removed 0 bases at V and 0 bases at J, leaving 6 bases unmatched. The germline V gene has CDR1 SGDLS and CDR2 YYNGEE. The CDR3 length is 16 residues. CDR3: CASSVGAGVSSYEQYF. The CDR3 DNA follows: TGTGCCAGCAGCGTAGGGGCGGGGGTGAGCTCCTACGAGCAGTACTTC.

The chain is built from TRBV9 and TRBJ1-2; TRBD1 is a possible D gene (5 bases). This CDR3 has 15 amino acids. Germline CDR1 SGDLS, CDR2 YYNGEE. V lost 0 bases and J lost 4, with 13 bases in between. This chain's CDR3 is CASSVGPGHPYGYTF. CDR3 coding DNA: TGTGCCAGCAGCGTAGGTCCGGGGCACCCCTATGGCTACACCTTC.

The genes are TRBV19 and TRBJ1-5, with 7 nucleotides matching TRBD1. Germline V gives CDR1 LNHDA, CDR2 SQIVND (reference sequence). The CDR3 is made up of 14 amino acids. Trimming took 7 bases from V and 7 from J; bases not matched to a gene: 10. CDR3 in amino acids: CASTKGDRGQPQHF. The DNA of the CDR3 is TGTGCCAGTACTAAGGGGGACAGAGGACAGCCCCAGCATTTT.

V is TRBV18 and J is TRBJ1-2; no reliable D call. V dropped 6 bases and J dropped 4 bases, with 21 bases sitting between them. This CDR3 is built from 16 residues. CDR1 is KGHSH and CDR2 is LQKENI in the germline V gene. This CDR3 reads CASSLPPTGSFYGYTF. In DNA, the CDR3 is TGTGCCAGCTCTCTTCCTCCCACGGGGAGTTTCTATGGCTACACCTTC. Based on the CDR3 plus reference TRBV18 and TRBJ1-2, the full variable domain is NAGVMQNPRHLVRRRGQEARLRCSPMKGHSHVYWYRQLPEEGLKFMVYLQKENIIDESGMPKERFSAEFPKEGPSILRIQQVVRGDSAAYFCASSLPPTGSFYGYTFGSGTRLTVV.

The gene calls are TRBV7-2 and TRBJ2-7, with 8 positions matching TRBD2. CDR3 size: 16 residues. Germline trimming cut 5 bases from V and 0 bases from J; bases unmatched to any gene: 9. Germline lookup yields CDR1 SGHTA and CDR2 FQGNSA. The CDR3 region is CASSVPSGFASYEQYF. CDR3 nucleotides: TGTGCCAGCAGCGTCCCTAGCGGGTTCGCCTCCTACGAGCAGTACTTC.

V gene TRBV3-1 (or the pseudogene TRBV3-2) combines with J gene TRBJ1-3; D possibly corresponds to TRBD1 (5 bases). Germline assignment: CDR1 LGHDT and CDR2 YNNKEL (reference sequence). The CDR3 consists of 15 residues. V lost 3 bases and J lost 1, with 10 bases in between. Written as DNA, the CDR3 is TGTGCCAGCAGCCAGCCCGGGGGGTCTGGAAACACCATATATTTT. The encoded protein is CASSQPGGSGNTIYF.

V and J are TRBV6-5 and TRBJ1-1; D is ambiguous. This CDR3 has 15 amino acids. Per the germline V gene, CDR1 is MNHEY and CDR2 is SVGAGI. With 0 bases removed from V and 1 base from J, the gap between germline ends came to 9 bases. CDR3 protein: CASSYSPRANTEAFF. The CDR3 DNA is TGTGCCAGCAGTTACTCTCCACGGGCGAACACTGAAGCTTTCTTT.

The chain joins TRBV29-1 to TRBJ2-7; D gene unclear. The CDR3 is 11 amino acids. Per germline, CDR1 SQVTM and CDR2 ANQGSEA. CDR3 in amino acids: CSAGQTYEQYF. The CDR3 nucleotides are TGCAGTGCAGGTCAGACCTACGAGCAGTACTTC.

The DNA of the CDR3 is TGTGCCACCAGCAGAGTAGGGAATGTGGGTGAAAAACTGTTTTTT. Translating gives CATSRVGNVGEKLFF. The chain recombines TRBV15 with TRBJ1-4; no definite D call. There are 15 residues in the CDR3. Between the trimmed V and J ends, which lost 1 base and 7 bases, there was a span of 13 bases. Per germline, CDR1 LNHNV and CDR2 YYDKDF (reference sequence).

This sequence joins TRBV6-5 and TRBJ1-1; 9 bases are a match to TRBD1. This CDR3 spans 16 amino acids. The V gene end was trimmed by 2 bases and the J gene end by 5 bases; junction bases not matched to a gene: 9. Looked up from germline, CDR1 is MNHEY and CDR2 is SVGAGI. CDR3 nucleotide sequence: TGTGCCAGCAGTTACGGTGGACAGGGGATTTTTACTGAAGCTTTCTTT. Translated, it gives CASSYGGQGIFTEAFF.

Notes on this clone: This specimen includes other DNA sequences encoding the same CDR3. This sequence joins TRBV7-3 and TRBJ1-1; D gene unclear. CDR1 and CDR2 from the germline V gene are SGHTA and FQGTGA. V was pared by 2 bases and J by 1 base, with 8 bases between. The CDR3 loop spans 14 amino acids. CDR3 region: CASSLSPGNTEAFF. CDR3 coding DNA: TGTGCCAGCAGCTTATCACCGGGGAACACTGAAGCTTTCTTT.

The V and J genes are TRBV19 and TRBJ1-1; TRBD1 matches at 7 bases. In germline, CDR1 is LNHDA, CDR2 SQIVND (reference sequence). The V and J ends lost 6 bases and 0 bases, in that order; junction bases with no gene match: 7. This CDR3 is built from 15 residues. The CDR3 DNA is TGTGCCAGTAGCCCTGGGGACAGACTGAACACTGAAGCTTTCTTT. Protein: CASSPGDRLNTEAFF.

V and J are TRBV16 and TRBJ2-5; D gene ambiguous. This CDR3 is 13 amino acids long. Trimming pared 4 bases from V and 1 base from J, leaving 7 bases between. Germline-derived CDR1 and CDR2 are KGHSY and FQNENV. CDR3 in amino acids: CASSRGGQETQYF. CDR3 DNA: TGTGCCAGCAGCCGAGGCGGCCAAGAGACCCAGTACTTC.

This chain's CDR3 is CASSALASFSTDTQYF. Here the CDR3 DNA reads TGTGCCAGCAGCGCATTGGCTAGCTTTAGCACAGATACGCAGTATTTT. This sequence joins TRBV7-2 and TRBJ2-3, with D possibly TRBD2 on 5 matching bases. This CDR3 comprises 16 residues. The V end lost 5 bases, the J end lost 0 bases, and 15 bases lay between the germline ends. The germline V gene encodes CDR1 SGHTA and CDR2 FQGNSA.

The chain has TRBV5-4 and TRBJ1-1; D perhaps matches TRBD1 (5 bases). This CDR3 has 14 amino acids. Germline V gene lookup returns CDR1 SGHNT and CDR2 YYREEE (reference sequence). Trimming stripped 4 bases from V and 6 bases from J, with 16 bases between. Written as DNA, the CDR3 is TGTGCCAGCAGCCGGGACTCCTCTCTCGCTGAAGCTTTCTTT. It is translated as CASSRDSSLAEAFF.

The chain joins TRBV28 to TRBJ2-5; D remains ambiguous. V was clipped by 2 bases and J by 5 bases, with 3 bases between them. CDR1 is MDHEN, CDR2 SYDVKM, per germline. This CDR3 has 11 residues. CDR3 amino acids: CASSLGETQYF. The CDR3 region has the DNA TGTGCCAGCAGTTTAGGGGAGACCCAGTACTTC.

The rearrangement links TRBV10-1 to TRBJ2-3; 7 bases line up with TRBD1. Germline trimming cut 6 bases from V and 8 bases from J; bases unmatched to any gene: 8. The CDR3 consists of 13 residues. Germline CDR1 and CDR2: WNHNN and SYGVQD (reference sequence). Written as DNA, the CDR3 is TGCGCCAGCAGGAGAGACAGGGCCGGTACGCAGTATTTT. Translated: CASRRDRAGTQYF.

The table lists this clone with a count of one. The rearrangement uses TRBV4-1 and TRBJ1-4; maybe TRBD1 (6 bases). This CDR3 is 19 amino acids long. Germline lookup yields CDR1 MGHRA and CDR2 YSYEKL. V was clipped by 0 bases and J by 7 bases, with 24 bases between them. In DNA form, the CDR3 reads TGCGCCAGCAGCCAAGATTTCCGGACAGTACGTAGGCTGAGTGAAAAACTGTTTTTT. Translated: CASSQDFRTVRRLSEKLFF.

The chain combines TRBV7-8 with TRBJ2-7; D is unclear. CDR1 SGHVS and CDR2 FQNEAQ come from the germline V gene. The CDR3 sequence is 11 residues long. Trimming left V 5 bases short and J 0 bases short, with 2 bases between. CDR3 sequence (DNA): TGTGCCAGCAGCCGCTCCTACGAGCAGTACTTC. It encodes CASSRSYEQYF.

The V call is TRBV6-6, the J call TRBJ1-4, with 7 bases fitting TRBD1. Germline V gene lookup returns CDR1 MNHNY and CDR2 SVGAGI (reference sequence). V was pared by 2 bases and J by 7 bases, with 7 bases of the junction left unmatched. This CDR3 comprises 15 residues. The CDR3 here is CASSYRGGVAEKLFF. CDR3 bases: TGTGCCAGCAGTTACAGAGGGGGCGTCGCTGAAAAACTGTTTTTT.

V gene TRBV19 combines with J gene TRBJ2-6, with 9 bases that match TRBD1. Per the germline V gene, CDR1 is LNHDA and CDR2 is SQIVND (reference sequence). Losses at the gene ends were 5 bases for V and 2 bases for J; bases not matched to a gene: 4. The CDR3 covers 16 residues. The DNA for the CDR3 is TGTGCCAGTAGTCACGACAGGGGGGCTGGGGCCAACGTCCTGACTTTC. Amino acid sequence: CASSHDRGAGANVLTF.

As for this clone: This same CDR3 is encoded by further DNA sequences in the sample. The chain recombines TRBV18 with TRBJ2-7; no reliable D call. The germline V gene encodes CDR1 KGHSH and CDR2 LQKENI. The CDR3 has 13 amino acids. Trimming stripped 2 bases from V and 0 bases from J, with 5 bases between. CDR3 sequence reads: CASSPLGSYEQYF. The CDR3 nucleotides read TGTGCCAGCTCACCATTAGGCTCCTACGAGCAGTACTTC.

The chain is built from TRBV2 and TRBJ2-1; D possibly uses TRBD1 or TRBD2 (6 bases each). Trimming left V 4 bases short and J 7 bases short, with 11 bases between. The CDR3 consists of 13 residues. Germline V gene lookup returns CDR1 SNHLY and CDR2 FYNNEI. The CDR3 region is CASSGGAGNEQFF. For the CDR3, the DNA is TGTGCCAGCAGTGGGGGGGCGGGGAATGAGCAGTTCTTC. Based on the CDR3 plus reference TRBV2 and TRBJ2-1, the full variable domain is EPEVTQTPSHQVTQMGQEVILRCVPISNHLYFYWYRQILGQKVEFLVSFYNNEISEKSEIFDDQFSVERPDGSNFTLKIRSTKLEDSAMYFCASSGGAGNEQFFGPGTRLTVL.

The chain carries TRBV5-1 and TRBJ2-7; perhaps TRBD1 as D (6 bases). V was shortened by 3 bases and J by 2 bases, with 18 bases between the two germline ends. Germline assignment: CDR1 SGHRS and CDR2 YFSETQ. The CDR3 length is 16 residues. Here the CDR3 DNA reads TGCGCCAGCAGCTGGGGATCCGGGACACTGACCTACGAGCAGTACTTC. It encodes CASSWGSGTLTYEQYF.

The chain joins TRBV6-2 or TRBV6-3 to TRBJ1-2, with 7 bases lining up with TRBD1. Germline values: CDR1 MNHEY, CDR2 SVGEGT. The CDR3 sequence is 13 residues long. V dropped 2 bases and J dropped 8; count of bases not matched to a gene: 5. The CDR3 DNA is TGTGCCAGCAGTTACGGGACAGCCGGCGGCTACACCTTC. As protein: CASSYGTAGGYTF.

The J gene is TRBJ1-2, the V gene TRBV25-1, with a possible D match to TRBD1 (5 bases). Trimming removed 4 bases from V and 0 bases from J, with 9 bases in between. The CDR3 length is 14 residues. CDR1 and CDR2 from the germline V gene are MGHDK and SYGVNS. The DNA for the CDR3 is TGTGCCAGCAGTGTGGGGGAAACTAACTATGGCTACACCTTC. Translating it yields CASSVGETNYGYTF.